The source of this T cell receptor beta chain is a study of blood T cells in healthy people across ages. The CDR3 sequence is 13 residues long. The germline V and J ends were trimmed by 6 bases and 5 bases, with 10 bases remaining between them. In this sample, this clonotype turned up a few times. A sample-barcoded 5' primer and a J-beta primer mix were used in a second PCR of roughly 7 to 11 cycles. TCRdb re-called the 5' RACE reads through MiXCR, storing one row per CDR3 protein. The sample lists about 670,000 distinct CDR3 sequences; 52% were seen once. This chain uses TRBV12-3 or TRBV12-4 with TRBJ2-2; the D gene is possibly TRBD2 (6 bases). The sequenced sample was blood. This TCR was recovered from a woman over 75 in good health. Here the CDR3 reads CASRLAGTGELFF. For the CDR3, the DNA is TGTGCCAGCAGATTGGCGGGGACCGGGGAGCTGTTTTTT.